This entry lists 4 T cell receptor beta chains sequenced from one sample in a study of beta chain features in type 1 diabetes. Reverse transcription of all isolated RNA meant that expressed TCRB transcripts were sequenced. Generated by immunoSEQ multiplex PCR, the TCRdb table keeps only in-frame clones and is missing some. The sample has 810,000 or so clones; under 20% are singletons. Sample: naive CD4+ T cells from blood. These receptors were collected from a woman aged 18-30 years in good health.

The V gene is TRBV28, the J gene TRBJ2-7; D might be TRBD2 (6 bases). The CDR3 is made up of 13 amino acids. The V end was cut by 10 bases, the J end by 2 bases, with 15 bases between. Germline CDR1 MDHEN, CDR2 SYDVKM. The DNA of the CDR3 is TGTGCCACCGTTAGCGGAATTACCTACGAGCAGTACTTC. This gives the protein CATVSGITYEQYF.

This clone was observed a handful of times. CDR3 bases: TGTGCCAGCAGCCTTAGAGGGTTAGGCTACACCTTC. Translated: CASSLRGLGYTF. The V and J genes are TRBV6-5 and TRBJ1-2; D not certain. Germline V gene sequence: CDR1 MNHEY, CDR2 SVGAGI. The CDR3 consists of 12 residues. Trimming removed 6 bases from V and 8 bases from J, with 13 bases in between.

The CDR3 sequence is CASSVSPQRATNEKLFF. In DNA, the CDR3 is TGTGCCAGCAGCGTAAGTCCCCAGAGAGCAACTAATGAAAAACTGTTTTTT. V usage is TRBV9 and J usage is TRBJ1-4; D gene ambiguous. CDR3 length: 17 residues. V was shortened by 1 base and J by 0 bases, with 13 bases between the two germline ends. The germline V gene encodes CDR1 SGDLS and CDR2 YYNGEE. The whole variable domain, remainder taken from reference TRBV9 and TRBJ1-4, is DSGVTQTPKHLITATGQRVTLRCSPRSGDLSVYWYQQSLDQGLQFLIQYYNGEERAKGNILERFSAQQFPDLHSELNLSSLELGDSALYFCASSVSPQRATNEKLFFGSGTQLSVL.

V is TRBV5-1 and J is TRBJ2-6; D uncertain. With 0 bases removed from V and 0 bases from J, the gap between germline ends came to 7 bases. The V gene's germline CDR1 is SGHRS and CDR2 YFSETQ. This CDR3 comprises 16 residues. Here the CDR3 reads CASSLDWGSGANVLTF. In nucleotides, the CDR3 is TGCGCCAGCAGCTTGGATTGGGGCTCTGGGGCCAACGTCCTGACTTTC.